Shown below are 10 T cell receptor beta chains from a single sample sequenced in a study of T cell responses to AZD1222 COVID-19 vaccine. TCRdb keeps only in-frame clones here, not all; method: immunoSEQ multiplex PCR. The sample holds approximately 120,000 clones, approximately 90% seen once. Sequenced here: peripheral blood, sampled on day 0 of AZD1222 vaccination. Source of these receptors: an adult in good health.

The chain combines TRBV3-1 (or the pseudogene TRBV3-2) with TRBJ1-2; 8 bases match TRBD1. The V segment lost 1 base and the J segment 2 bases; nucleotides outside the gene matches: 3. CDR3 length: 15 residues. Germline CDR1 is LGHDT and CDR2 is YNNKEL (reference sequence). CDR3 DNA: TGTGCCAGCAGCCAAGGGACAGGGTTGAACTATGGCTACACCTTC. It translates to CASSQGTGLNYGYTF.

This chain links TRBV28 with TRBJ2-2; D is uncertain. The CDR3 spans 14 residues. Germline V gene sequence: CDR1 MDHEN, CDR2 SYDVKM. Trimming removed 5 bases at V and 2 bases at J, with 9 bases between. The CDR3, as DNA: TGTGCCAGCAGTCAAAGGCTTAACACCGGGGAGCTGTTTTTT. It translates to CASSQRLNTGELFF.

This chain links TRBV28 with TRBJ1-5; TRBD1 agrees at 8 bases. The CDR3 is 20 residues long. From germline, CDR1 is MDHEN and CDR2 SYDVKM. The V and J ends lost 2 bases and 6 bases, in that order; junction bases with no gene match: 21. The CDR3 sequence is CASSLRVSGQGWGIGQPQHF. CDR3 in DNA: TGTGCCAGCAGTTTACGGGTTTCCGGACAGGGTTGGGGGATTGGTCAGCCCCAGCATTTT.

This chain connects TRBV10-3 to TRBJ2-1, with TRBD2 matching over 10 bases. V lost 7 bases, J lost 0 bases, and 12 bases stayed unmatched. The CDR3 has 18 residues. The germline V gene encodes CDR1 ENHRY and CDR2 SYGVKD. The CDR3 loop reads CAINPAGGNLSSYNEQFF. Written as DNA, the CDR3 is TGTGCCATCAACCCAGCGGGAGGGAACCTTAGCTCCTACAATGAGCAGTTCTTC.

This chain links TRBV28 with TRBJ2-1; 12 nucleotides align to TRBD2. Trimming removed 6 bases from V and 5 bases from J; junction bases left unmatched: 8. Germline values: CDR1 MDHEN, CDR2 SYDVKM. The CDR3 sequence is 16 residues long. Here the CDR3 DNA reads TGTGCCAGCAGGCCCACTAGCGGGGGGCCCGACAATGAGCAGTTCTTC. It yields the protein CASRPTSGGPDNEQFF.

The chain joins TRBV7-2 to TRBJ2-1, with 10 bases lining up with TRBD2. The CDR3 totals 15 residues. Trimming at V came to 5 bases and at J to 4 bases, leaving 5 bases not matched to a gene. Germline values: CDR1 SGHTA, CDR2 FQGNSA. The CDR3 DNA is TGTGCCAGCAGCGACCCAGCGGGGGGGTACAATGAGCAGTTCTTC. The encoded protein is CASSDPAGGYNEQFF.

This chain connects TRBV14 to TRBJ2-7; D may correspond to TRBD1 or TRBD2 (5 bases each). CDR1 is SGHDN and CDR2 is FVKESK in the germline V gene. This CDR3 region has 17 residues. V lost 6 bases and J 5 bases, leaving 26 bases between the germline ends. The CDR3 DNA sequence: TGTGCCAGCAGTCCAGGGTTCCGAGGGCCTATCCATCACGAGCAGTACTTC. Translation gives CASSPGFRGPIHHEQYF.

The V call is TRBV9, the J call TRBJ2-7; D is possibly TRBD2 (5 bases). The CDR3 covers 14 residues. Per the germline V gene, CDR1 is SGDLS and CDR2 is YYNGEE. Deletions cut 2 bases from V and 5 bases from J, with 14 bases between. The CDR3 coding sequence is TGTGCCAGCAGCGTCGAGGCGGGCGCGGACGAGCAGTACTTC. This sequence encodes CASSVEAGADEQYF.

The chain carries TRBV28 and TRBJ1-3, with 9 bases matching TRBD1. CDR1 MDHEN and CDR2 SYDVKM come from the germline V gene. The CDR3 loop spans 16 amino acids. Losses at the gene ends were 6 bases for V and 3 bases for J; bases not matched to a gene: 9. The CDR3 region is CASSSTGTGNGNTIYF. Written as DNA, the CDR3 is TGTGCCAGCAGCTCCACCGGGACAGGGAATGGAAACACCATATATTTT. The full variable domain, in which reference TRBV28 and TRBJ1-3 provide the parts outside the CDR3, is DVKVTQSSRYLVKRTGEKVFLECVQDMDHENMFWYRQDPGLGLRLIYFSYDVKMKEKGDIPEGYSVSREKKERFSLILESASTNQTSMYLCASSSTGTGNGNTIYFGEGSWLTVV.

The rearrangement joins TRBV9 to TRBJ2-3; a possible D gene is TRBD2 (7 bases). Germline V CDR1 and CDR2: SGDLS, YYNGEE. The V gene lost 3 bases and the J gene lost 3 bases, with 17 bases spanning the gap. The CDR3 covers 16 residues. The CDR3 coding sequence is TGTGCCAGCAGCGCCGTTTGGGGGGGCTCGACAGATACGCAGTATTTT. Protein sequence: CASSAVWGGSTDTQYF.